This TCR beta chain was sequenced in a study of vaccination effects on CD4 cells after COVID-19. Points on this clone: The antigen is unknown.

Viral peptide pool expansion of antigen-specific CD4+ T cells preceded sequencing in the ViraFEST assay. Scientists isolated CD4+ T cells after an approximately 9-day culture period ended. Two doses of either BNT162b2 or mRNA-1273 were given to each participant. No vaccinee had earlier SARS-CoV-2 infection, and nucleocapsid antibodies were negative. Trimming pared 3 bases from V and 6 bases from J, leaving 11 bases between. The CDR3 is 14 amino acids. Per germline, CDR1 MNHNS and CDR2 SASEGT. The protocol was immunoSEQ multiplex PCR, while the TCRdb copy is restricted to in-frame clones and leaves out a portion. The sample contains over 80,000 clones, over 70% of which appear only once.

J is TRBJ2-2 and V is TRBV6-1; D call uncertain. The sequence came from a human donor who received a COVID-19 vaccine. Sample: CD4+ T cells from PBMCs cultured with HCoV-OC43 spike peptides, taken after COVID-19 vaccination. This sample's subset: HCoV-OC43 spike overlapping peptide pool stimulation. CDR3 loop: CASSDIGEAGELFF. CDR3 DNA sequence: TGTGCCAGCAGTGACATTGGCGAGGCCGGGGAGCTGTTTTTT.